These T cell receptor beta chains were read from a single sample in a study of blood T cell repertoires in COVID-19. This table comes from immunoSEQ multiplex PCR, and its TCRdb copy is limited to in-frame clones, with some not included. The data contain more than 90,000 clones, about 85% of them singletons. The sample was peripheral blood. These receptor sequences come from a human donor in a cohort sampled during active COVID-19. CDR3s include the opening cysteine and the closing phenylalanine or tryptophan. The D gene is left open where the match is weak. Rows give clone size only sometimes, using once, few, many, or a class for an expanded clone.

CDR3aa	CDR3nt	abundance	j_gene	v_gene	d_gene
CASSLDRTASYEQYF	TGTGCCAGCAGCTTAGACCGGACAGCCTCCTACGAGCAGTACTTC	NA	TRBJ2-7	TRBV7-2	NA
CASSPTNFGYEQYF	TGTGCCAGCAGCCCCACTAATTTTGGATACGAGCAGTACTTC	NA	TRBJ2-7	TRBV11-2	NA
CASSLRPGREAFF	TGTGCCAGCAGCTTACGGCCGGGGAGGGAAGCTTTCTTT	NA	TRBJ1-1	TRBV7-6	NA
CASSQAGDGYTF	TGTGCCAGCAGCCAGGCAGGGGATGGCTACACCTTC	once	TRBJ1-2	TRBV12-3/TRBV12-4	NA
CASSPRGLQETQYF	TGTGCCAGCAGCCCCAGGGGCCTACAAGAGACCCAGTACTTC	NA	TRBJ2-5	TRBV9	NA
CASTDSRESGYTF	TGTGCCAGCACCGACTCCCGGGAAAGCGGCTACACCTTC	NA	TRBJ1-2	TRBV12-3/TRBV12-4	NA
CASSLDGLQETQYF	TGTGCCAGCAGCCTCGACGGACTACAAGAGACCCAGTACTTC	NA	TRBJ2-5	TRBV5-4	NA
CASSSRTGSNSPLHF	TGTGCCAGCAGTTCCCGGACAGGGAGTAATTCACCCCTCCACTTT	many	TRBJ1-6	TRBV28	TRBD1
CASSVGISGGDGYEQYF	TGTGCCAGCAGCGTAGGGATCTCGGGGGGGGACGGCTACGAGCAGTACTTC	many	TRBJ2-7	TRBV9	TRBD2
CASSHRWPADYNEQFF	TGTGCCAGCAGCCACAGATGGCCAGCGGACTACAATGAGCAGTTCTTC	NA	TRBJ2-1	TRBV4-2	NA
CASSQTGGGDTQYF	TGTGCCAGCAGCCAAACGGGGGGTGGGGATACGCAGTATTTT	NA	TRBJ2-3	TRBV4-2	TRBD2
CASSRRGAGATGANVLTF	TGCGCCAGCAGCAGGCGAGGGGCAGGGGCGACAGGGGCCAACGTCCTGACTTTC	NA	TRBJ2-6	TRBV5-1	NA
CASSHQTGIDSPLHF	TGTGCCAGCAGCCATCAGACAGGGATAGATTCACCCCTCCACTTT	few	TRBJ1-6	TRBV5-4	TRBD1
CASSLAAGGNTEAFF	TGTGCCAGCAGTTTAGCAGCAGGAGGTAACACTGAAGCTTTCTTT	NA	TRBJ1-1	TRBV28	NA
CASSSGGRRGNTIYF	TGTGCCAGCAGCTCTGGAGGGAGACGGGGAAACACCATATATTTT	NA	TRBJ1-3	TRBV11-2	NA
CASSLRGGEEETQYF	TGTGCCAGCAGCTTAAGGGGGGGCGAGGAGGAGACCCAGTACTTC	NA	TRBJ2-5	TRBV7-9	NA
CASSPLGGVVGELFF	TGTGCCAGCAGCCCGCTTGGCGGGGTGGTCGGGGAGCTGTTTTTT	NA	TRBJ2-2	TRBV9	NA
CASSTRLAPYNEQFF	TGTGCCAGCAGCACCCGACTAGCGCCCTACAATGAGCAGTTCTTC	NA	TRBJ2-1	TRBV7-2	TRBD2